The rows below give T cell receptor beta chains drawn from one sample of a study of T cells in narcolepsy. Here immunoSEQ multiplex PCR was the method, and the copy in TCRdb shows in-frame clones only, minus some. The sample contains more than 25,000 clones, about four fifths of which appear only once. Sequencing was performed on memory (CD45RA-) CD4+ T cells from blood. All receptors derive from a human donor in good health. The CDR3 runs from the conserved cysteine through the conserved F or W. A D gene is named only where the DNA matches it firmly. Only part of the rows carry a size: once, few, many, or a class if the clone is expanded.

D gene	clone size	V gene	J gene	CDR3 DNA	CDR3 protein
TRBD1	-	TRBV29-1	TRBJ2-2	TGCAGCGCTAGACAGGGGAACACCGGGGAGCTGTTTTTT	CSARQGNTGELFF
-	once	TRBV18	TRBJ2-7	TGTGCCAGCTCACCAACCGGGTACGAGCAGTACTTC	CASSPTGYEQYF
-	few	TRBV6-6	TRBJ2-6	TGTGCCAGCAGTTACCAGTCTGGGGCCAACGTCCTGACTTTC	CASSYQSGANVLTF
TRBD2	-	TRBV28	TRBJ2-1	TGTGCCAGCAGTGGGACTAGCGGGAGTTATGAGCAGTTCTTC	CASSGTSGSYEQFF
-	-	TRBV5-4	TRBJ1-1	TGTGCCAGCCCCACGGTCCGGGGGCAAAGTCTGGCTGAAGCTTTCTTT	CASPTVRGQSLAEAFF
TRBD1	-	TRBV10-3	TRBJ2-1	TGTGCCATCAGTGAGGACAGGGTAGGCGAGCAGTTCTTC	CAISEDRVGEQFF
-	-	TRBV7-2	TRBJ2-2	TGTGCCAGCAGGTTGGGGGGCGAGGGCACCGGGGAGCTGTTTTTT	CASRLGGEGTGELFF
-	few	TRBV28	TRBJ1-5	TGTGCCAGCTCGACCCCAGGCGATGGCAATCAGCCCCAGCATTTT	CASSTPGDGNQPQHF
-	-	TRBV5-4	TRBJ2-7	TGTGCCAGCAGCTCGGACCCCGGGACGGTAGCCTACGAGCAGTACTTC	CASSSDPGTVAYEQYF
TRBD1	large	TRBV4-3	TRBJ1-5	TGCGCCAGCAGCCAAGATTCCGCACAGGGGGCCTATCAGCCCCAGCATTTT	CASSQDSAQGAYQPQHF
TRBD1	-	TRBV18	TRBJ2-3	TGTGCCAGCTCACCACCTAACCCTAACGGGACAGGGCTGGGGGATACGCAGTATTTT	CASSPPNPNGTGLGDTQYF
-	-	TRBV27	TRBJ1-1	TGTGCCAGCAGGACAAACAGGGTGCGGGTGGAGAACACTGAAGCTTTCTTT	CASRTNRVRVENTEAFF
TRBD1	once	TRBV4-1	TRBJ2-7	TGCGCCAGCAGCGCTCGACAGGGGGCGAACGAGCAGTACTTC	CASSARQGANEQYF
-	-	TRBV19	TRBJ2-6	TGTGCCAGTAGCCCACAACACTCTGGGGCCAACGTCCTGACTTTC	CASSPQHSGANVLTF
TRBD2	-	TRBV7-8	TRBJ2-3	TGTGCCAGCAGCTCCACTCCCGGGGGGGCCGCAGATACGCAGTATTTT	CASSSTPGGAADTQYF
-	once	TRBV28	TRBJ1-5	TGTGCCAGCAGTTTACGCTGGGTACGCAATCAGCCCCAGCATTTT	CASSLRWVRNQPQHF
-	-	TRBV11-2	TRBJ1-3	TGTGCCAGCAGTAGAGGAAACACCATATATTTT	CASSRGNTIYF
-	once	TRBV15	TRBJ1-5	TGTGCCACCAGCAGAGATGCACACAGGGCAGGGAGCAATCAGCCCCAGCATTTT	CATSRDAHRAGSNQPQHF
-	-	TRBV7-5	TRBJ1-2	TGTGCCAGAAGCTCCGTCCGGGACCAAGGATTGTATGGCTACACCTTC	CARSSVRDQGLYGYTF
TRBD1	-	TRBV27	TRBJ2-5	TGTGCCAGCAGTTTTCTGGCAGGGGGTAACCAAGAGACCCAGTACTTC	CASSFLAGGNQETQYF
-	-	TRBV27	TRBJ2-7	TGTGCCAGCAGATTCAGGGTAGGCTCCTACGAGCAGTACTTC	CASRFRVGSYEQYF
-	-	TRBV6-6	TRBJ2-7	TGTGCCAGCTGCAACAGGGTGGGCTACGAGCAGTACTTC	CASCNRVGYEQYF
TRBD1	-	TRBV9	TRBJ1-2	TGTGCCAGCAGCGCCCAAGGGGGAAGGGGGCTAAATGGCTACACCTTC	CASSAQGGRGLNGYTF
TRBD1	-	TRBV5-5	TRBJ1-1	TGTGCCAGCAGCTTGTGGACAGGGGTAAGGAACACTGAAGCTTTCTTT	CASSLWTGVRNTEAFF
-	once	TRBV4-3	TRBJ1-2	TGCGCCAGCAGCCAAGAAAAAAGCCGGGCGGGCTATGGCTACACCTTC	CASSQEKSRAGYGYTF
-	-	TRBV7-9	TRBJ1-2	TGTGCCAGCAGCCCCCGACCTAACTATGGCTACACCTTC	CASSPRPNYGYTF
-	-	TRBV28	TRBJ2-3	TGTGCCAGCAGTTTGACCGCTCACAAAGATACGCAGTATTTT	CASSLTAHKDTQYF
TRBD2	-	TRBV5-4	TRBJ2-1	TGTGCCAGCAGCTGGGGTCTAGCGGGGGGATACAATGAGCAGTTCTTC	CASSWGLAGGYNEQFF
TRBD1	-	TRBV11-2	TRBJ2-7	TGTGCCAGCAGCAAAGACAGGGGGCCGTCCTACGAGCAGTACTTC	CASSKDRGPSYEQYF
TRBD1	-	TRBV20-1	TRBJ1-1	TGCAGGGCACAGGGGGACACTGAAGCTTTCTTT	CRAQGDTEAFF
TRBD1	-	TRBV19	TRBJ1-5	TGTGCCAGTACCCGACAGGGGGCTGTGGGCAATCAGCCCCAGCATTTT	CASTRQGAVGNQPQHF
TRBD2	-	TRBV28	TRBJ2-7	TGTGCCAGCAGTTTATTTGTTCGCCGGGGGGGTTTCAGCTACGAGCAGTACTTC	CASSLFVRRGGFSYEQYF
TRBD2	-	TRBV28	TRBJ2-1	TGTGCCAGCAGTCGGGGCGGGGGGCGCTCCTACAGTGAGCAGTTCTTC	CASSRGGGRSYSEQFF
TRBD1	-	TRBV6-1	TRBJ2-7	TGTGCCAGCAGCTCGGGACAGGGAGACGAGCAGTACTTC	CASSSGQGDEQYF
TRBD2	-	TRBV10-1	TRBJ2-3	TGCGCCAGCAGTGAGTGGCGGGGGGTTTCGGATACGCAGTATTTT	CASSEWRGVSDTQYF